This T cell receptor beta chain was sequenced during a study of regulatory T cells in long-lasting Graves disease. Germline V gene data show CDR1 as DFQATT and CDR2 as SNEGSKA (reference sequence). V lost 0 bases and J lost 10, with 7 bases in between. CDR3 length: 11 residues. CDR3-region Arm-PCR and iRepertoire HTBI primers produced the TCR beta libraries. TCRdb recomputed calls from the multiplex PCR reads with MiXCR, one row per CDR3 protein. Of some 400,000 distinct CDR3 sequences listed, 15% are singletons. Specified time point: newly diagnosed GD, antithyroid drugs for less than 3 months. Construction of the TCR library relied on RNA isolated from PBMCs. Ten or more counts support this clonotype. These data were likewise used in another study, on T cells in Graves' hyperthyroidism and ophthalmopathy.

The V call is TRBV20-1, the J call TRBJ2-1; D unresolved. The material sequenced was peripheral blood mononuclear cells (PBMCs), taken at new diagnosis, from a patient treated with antithyroid drugs. The receptor comes from a woman younger than 45 with Graves disease. For the CDR3, the DNA is TGCAGTGCTAGAGAGGAGAGAGAGCAGTTCTTC. Translation: CSAREEREQFF.